These 20 T cell receptor beta chains came from one sample sequenced in a study of cytomegalovirus exposure and HLA in healthy donors. 13 Jbeta primers and 60 Vbeta primers were used for the PCR. This table comes from immunoSEQ multiplex PCR, and its TCRdb copy is limited to in-frame clones, with some not included. Of 190,000 or so clones listed, 80% are singletons. Sequences were obtained from PBMCs. The origin of the receptors is a boy under 18 in good health and CMV-seronegative.

J is TRBJ1-5 and V is TRBV6-1; TRBD1 agrees at 11 bases. The CDR3 length is 14 residues. Trimming cost V 10 bases and J 6 bases; bases outside gene matches: 8. From germline, CDR1 is MNHNS and CDR2 SASEGT. The CDR3 nucleotides read TGTGCCACCTCCGGACAGGGGGCACGTCAGCCCCAGCATTTT. The encoded protein is CATSGQGARQPQHF.

The chain joins TRBV7-3 to TRBJ2-3; possibly TRBD2 for D (6 bases). Germline CDR1 and CDR2: SGHTA and FQGTGA. Trimming removed 1 base from V and 5 bases from J, with 10 bases in between. CDR3 length: 14 amino acids. In DNA, the CDR3 is TGTGCCAGCAGCTTAAATCCCGGGGGAGATACGCAGTATTTT. This sequence encodes CASSLNPGGDTQYF. Full variable domain (rest looked up from reference TRBV7-3 and TRBJ2-3): GAGVSQTPSNKVTEKGKYVELRCDPISGHTALYWYRQSLGQGPEFLIYFQGTGAADDSGLPNDRFFAVRPEGSVSTLKIQRTERGDSAVYLCASSLNPGGDTQYFGPGTRLTVL.

The genes are TRBV6-5 and TRBJ1-5; perhaps TRBD1 as D (5 bases). Germline V lookup: CDR1 MNHEY, CDR2 SVGAGI. The CDR3 runs 15 residues. Deletions cut 0 bases from V and 5 bases from J, with 11 bases between. CDR3 sequence (DNA): TGTGCCAGCAGTTACTCCTGGACAAAGGATCAGCCCCAGCATTTT. The encoded protein is CASSYSWTKDQPQHF.

The chain links TRBV5-1 to TRBJ1-2; 8 bases match TRBD1. CDR3 length equals 16 residues. Unmatched junction bases numbered 6, after V lost 0 bases and J lost 2 bases. Germline CDR1 is SGHRS and CDR2 is YFSETQ. CDR3 sequence (DNA): TGCGCCAGCAGCTTGGCCCCGGACAGGGTCAACTATGGCTACACCTTC. This translates into CASSLAPDRVNYGYTF.

This chain uses TRBV7-2 with TRBJ2-1, with a tentative D call TRBD1 (6 bases). Germline values: CDR1 SGHTA, CDR2 FQGNSA. V was cut by 5 bases and J by 7 bases, with 15 bases left in between. This CDR3 spans 14 amino acids. The DNA of the CDR3 is TGTGCCAGCAGCCCAACTCAGGGGCGGAATGAGCAGTTCTTC. It encodes CASSPTQGRNEQFF.

The genes are TRBV9 and TRBJ2-6; 9 bases map to TRBD1. CDR3 length equals 18 residues. Germline V gene sequence: CDR1 SGDLS, CDR2 YYNGEE. V lost 2 bases to trimming and J lost 0 bases; unmatched junction nucleotides: 6. CDR3: CASSVPTGGYSGANVLTF. DNA for the CDR3: TGTGCCAGCAGCGTTCCGACAGGGGGATACTCTGGGGCCAACGTCCTGACTTTC.

The V call is TRBV29-1, the J call TRBJ1-1; D remains ambiguous. This CDR3 contains 14 residues. Germline V gene lookup returns CDR1 SQVTM and CDR2 ANQGSEA. Trimming shortened V by 2 bases and J by 1 base, and 11 bases separated the two germline ends. CDR3 nucleotides: TGCAGCGTTGAAATACGGGGTGGGAACACTGAAGCTTTCTTT. Translation gives CSVEIRGGNTEAFF.

This sequence joins TRBV11-3 and TRBJ2-7; TRBD2 matches at 10 bases. The germline V gene has CDR1 SGHNT and CDR2 YENEEA. V trimming: 2 bases; J trimming: 0 bases; junction bases outside the gene matches: 4. This CDR3 spans 16 amino acids. CDR3 sequence reads: CASSLWTSGGSYEQYF. In nucleotides, the CDR3 is TGTGCCAGCAGCTTATGGACTAGCGGAGGCTCCTACGAGCAGTACTTC. Using reference TRBV11-3 and TRBJ2-7 for the parts outside the CDR3, the full variable domain is EAGVVQSPRYKIIEKKQPVAFWCNPISGHNTLYWYLQNLGQGPELLIRYENEEAVDDSQLPKDRFSAERLKGVDSTLKIQPAELGDSAVYLCASSLWTSGGSYEQYFGPGTRLTVT.

The chain combines TRBV7-2 with TRBJ2-7; 7 bases agree with TRBD1. With 1 base clipped from V and 2 bases from J, the junction kept 5 bases outside the gene matches. The CDR3 is 15 amino acids. CDR1 SGHTA and CDR2 FQGNSA come from the germline V gene. CDR3: CASSLVRGRTYEQYF. The CDR3 DNA follows: TGTGCCAGCAGCTTAGTAAGGGGGCGGACCTACGAGCAGTACTTC.

The chain couples TRBV21-1 to TRBJ1-2; the table assigns TRBD1, which was not confirmed against the DNA. TRBV21-1 is noted as a pseudogene. The CDR3 runs 17 residues. The CDR3 sequence: CASSKNRWTGSAYGYTF. Written as DNA, the CDR3 is TGTGCCAGCAGCAAAAATCGGTGGACAGGGAGCGCCTATGGCTACACCTTC.

This clone was picked up a small number of times. The V gene is TRBV7-2, the J gene TRBJ1-2; D might be TRBD1 (6 bases). Trimming left V 2 bases short and J 0 bases short, with 7 bases between. Germline V gives CDR1 SGHTA, CDR2 FQGNSA. The CDR3 has 14 amino acids. The DNA for the CDR3 is TGTGCCAGCAGCTTATGGACAGCTAACTATGGCTACACCTTC. This translates into CASSLWTANYGYTF.

Of note for this clone: Distinct nucleotide sequences in the sample also encode this CDR3. The chain carries TRBV9 and TRBJ2-7, with 9 bases fitting TRBD2. CDR3 size: 14 residues. Germline V lookup: CDR1 SGDLS, CDR2 YYNGEE. V trimming: 1 base; J trimming: 1 base; junction bases outside the gene matches: 0. For the CDR3, the DNA is TGTGCCAGCAGCGTACTAGCGGGGTCCTACGAGCAGTACTTC. It yields the protein CASSVLAGSYEQYF.

The V gene is TRBV5-6, the J gene TRBJ2-7; tentative D call: TRBD2 (5 bases). This CDR3 has 12 amino acids. With 4 bases removed from V and 2 bases from J, the gap between germline ends came to 7 bases. Germline CDR1 and CDR2: SGHDT and YYEEEE. The CDR3 DNA reads TGTGCCAGCAGCGCCGGGACCTACGAGCAGTACTTC. Its protein is CASSAGTYEQYF.

The CDR3 DNA reads TGTGCCAGCAGGACTAGCGGCCCCTACAATGAGCAGTTCTTC. As protein: CASRTSGPYNEQFF. The genes are TRBV6-4 and TRBJ2-1; the match to TRBD2 covers 9 bases. This CDR3 contains 14 residues. Germline trimming cut 6 bases from V and 2 bases from J; bases unmatched to any gene: 2. Germline assignment: CDR1 MRHNA and CDR2 SNTAGT.

This clone has only one observation. The V call is TRBV7-2, the J call TRBJ1-2, with TRBD1 matching 9 bases. The length of the CDR3 is 15 residues. J was trimmed by 5 bases and V by 4 bases; bases with no gene match: 8. CDR1 SGHTA and CDR2 FQGNSA come from the germline V gene. The CDR3 DNA follows: TGTACCAGCAGCTATGGGACAGGGCTTCTTTATGGCTACACCTTC. Translation gives CTSSYGTGLLYGYTF. The variable domain in full, completed from reference TRBV7-2 and TRBJ1-2, reads GAGVSQSPSNKVTEKGKDVELRCDPISGHTALYWYRQSLGQGLEFLIYFQGNSAPDKSGLPSDRFSAERTGGSVSTLTIQRTQQEDSAVYLCTSSYGTGLLYGYTFGSGTRLTVV.

The V gene is TRBV25-1, the J gene TRBJ2-5; D may be TRBD2 (6 bases). Trimming cost V 0 bases and J 3 bases, with 11 bases left between them. Germline CDR1 and CDR2: MGHDK and SYGVNS. This CDR3 is built from 15 residues. Written as DNA, the CDR3 is TGTGCCAGCAGTGAATACTTGGGGGAGGAAGAGACCCAGTACTTC. Translating gives CASSEYLGEEETQYF.

Here the CDR3 reads CAWTTGGDSPLHF. CDR3 nucleotide sequence: TGTGCCTGGACCACAGGGGGAGATTCACCCCTCCACTTT. This chain connects TRBV30 to TRBJ1-6; 8 positions agree with TRBD1. The CDR3 sequence is 13 residues long. From germline, CDR1 is GTSNPN and CDR2 SVGIG (reference sequence). V lost 4 bases to trimming and J lost 8 bases; unmatched junction nucleotides: 4.

The rearrangement links TRBV30 to TRBJ2-7, with 10 positions matching TRBD1. Germline V CDR1 and CDR2: GTSNPN, SVGIG (reference sequence). The CDR3 runs to 13 residues. V shed 4 bases, J shed 9 bases, and the junction held 9 bases outside the gene matches. The CDR3 loop is CAWTPGTGDGQYF. In DNA, the CDR3 is TGTGCCTGGACCCCCGGGACAGGGGACGGGCAGTACTTC.

In DNA, the CDR3 is TGTGCCTGGAGCCCGGAGGGGCCCGAGCAGTACTTC. This sequence encodes CAWSPEGPEQYF. This rearrangement joins TRBV30 to TRBJ2-7; maybe TRBD2 (6 bases). Trimming removed 3 bases from V and 6 bases from J, with 12 bases in between. This CDR3 has 12 amino acids. Germline CDR1 GTSNPN, CDR2 SVGIG (reference sequence). Combining the CDR3 with reference TRBV30 and TRBJ2-7 gives the whole variable domain SQTIHQWPATLVQPVGSPLSLECTVEGTSNPNLYWYRQAAGRGLQLLFYSVGIGQISSEVPQNLSASRPQDRQFILSSKKLLLSDSGFYLCAWSPEGPEQYFGPGTRLTVT.

This chain uses TRBV4-2 with TRBJ2-5; TRBD2 aligns across 10 bases. V lost 2 bases and J lost 2; bases outside the gene matches: 11. CDR1 LGHNA and CDR2 YNFKEQ come from the germline V gene. The CDR3 has 18 residues. The CDR3 DNA reads TGTGCCAGCAGCCAAACGTCTAGCGGGAGTACGATTCAAGAGACCCAGTACTTC. Encoded protein: CASSQTSSGSTIQETQYF.